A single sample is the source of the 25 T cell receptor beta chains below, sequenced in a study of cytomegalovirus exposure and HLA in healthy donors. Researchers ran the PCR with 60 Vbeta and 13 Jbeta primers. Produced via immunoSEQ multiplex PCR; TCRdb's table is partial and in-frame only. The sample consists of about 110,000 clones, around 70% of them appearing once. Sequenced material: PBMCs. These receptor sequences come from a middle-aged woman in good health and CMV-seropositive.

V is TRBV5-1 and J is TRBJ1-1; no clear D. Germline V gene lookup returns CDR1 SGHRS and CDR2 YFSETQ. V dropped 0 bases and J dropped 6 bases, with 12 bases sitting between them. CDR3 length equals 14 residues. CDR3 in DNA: TGCGCCAGCAGCTTGGCCTGGGCAGCGGCTGAAGCTTTCTTT. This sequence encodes CASSLAWAAAEAFF.

The CDR3 loop is CASSLKGGRGTEAFF. The CDR3 DNA reads as TGTGCCAGCAGTTTAAAAGGGGGTCGAGGCACTGAAGCTTTCTTT. The chain recombines TRBV27 with TRBJ1-1; D is possibly TRBD1 (6 bases). CDR1 MNHEY and CDR2 SMNVEV come from the germline V gene (reference sequence). Trimming shortened V by 2 bases and J by 4 bases, and 14 bases separated the two germline ends. This CDR3 contains 15 residues.

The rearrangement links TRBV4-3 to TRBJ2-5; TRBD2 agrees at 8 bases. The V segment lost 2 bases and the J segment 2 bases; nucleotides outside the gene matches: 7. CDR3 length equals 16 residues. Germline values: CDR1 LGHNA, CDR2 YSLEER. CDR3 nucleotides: TGCGCCAGCAGCCAATCATATCGGGGGGGACAAGAGACCCAGTACTTC. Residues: CASSQSYRGGQETQYF.

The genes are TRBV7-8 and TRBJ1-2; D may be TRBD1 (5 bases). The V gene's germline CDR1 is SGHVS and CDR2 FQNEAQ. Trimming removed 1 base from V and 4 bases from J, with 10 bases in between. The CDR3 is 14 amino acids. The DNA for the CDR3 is TGTGCCAGCAGCTTAGAGAACAGGCCCTATGGCTACACCTTC. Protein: CASSLENRPYGYTF.

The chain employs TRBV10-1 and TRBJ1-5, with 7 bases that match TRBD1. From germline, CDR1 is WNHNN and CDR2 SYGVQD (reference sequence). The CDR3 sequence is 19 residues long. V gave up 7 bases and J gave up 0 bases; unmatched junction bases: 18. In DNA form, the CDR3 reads TGCGCCAGCATTGACCAGGGGGGCTTTACCACTTATAGCAATCAGCCCCAGCATTTT. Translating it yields CASIDQGGFTTYSNQPQHF.

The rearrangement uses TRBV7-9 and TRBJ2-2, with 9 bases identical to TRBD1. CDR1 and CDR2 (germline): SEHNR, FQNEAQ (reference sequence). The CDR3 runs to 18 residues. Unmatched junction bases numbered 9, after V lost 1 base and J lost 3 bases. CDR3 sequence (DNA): TGTGCCAGCAGCTTAGTCGCCGGGACAGGGAAGGACACCGGGGAGCTGTTTTTT. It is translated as CASSLVAGTGKDTGELFF. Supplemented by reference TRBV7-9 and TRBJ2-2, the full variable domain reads DTGVSQNPRHKITKRGQNVTFRCDPISEHNRLYWYRQTLGQGPEFLTYFQNEAQLEKSRLLSDRFSAERPKGSFSTLEIQRTEQGDSAMYLCASSLVAGTGKDTGELFFGEGSRLTVL.

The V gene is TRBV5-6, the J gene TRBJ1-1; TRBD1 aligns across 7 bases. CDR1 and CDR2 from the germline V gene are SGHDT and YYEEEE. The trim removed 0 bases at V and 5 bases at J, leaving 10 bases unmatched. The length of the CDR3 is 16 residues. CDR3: CASSLDRGRVRTEAFF. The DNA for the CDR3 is TGTGCCAGCAGCTTGGACAGGGGTAGGGTGAGGACTGAAGCTTTCTTT. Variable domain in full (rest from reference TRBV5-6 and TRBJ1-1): DAGVTQSPTHLIKTRGQQVTLRCSPKSGHDTVSWYQQALGQGPQFIFQYYEEEERQRGNFPDRFSGHQFPNYSSELNVNALLLGDSALYLCASSLDRGRVRTEAFFGQGTRLTVV.

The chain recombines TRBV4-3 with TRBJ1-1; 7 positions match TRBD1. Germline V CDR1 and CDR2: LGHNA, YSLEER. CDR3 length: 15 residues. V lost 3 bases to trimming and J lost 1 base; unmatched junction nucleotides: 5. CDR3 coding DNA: TGCGCCAGCAGCCAGACAGGGCGGGGGAACACTGAAGCTTTCTTT. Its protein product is CASSQTGRGNTEAFF.

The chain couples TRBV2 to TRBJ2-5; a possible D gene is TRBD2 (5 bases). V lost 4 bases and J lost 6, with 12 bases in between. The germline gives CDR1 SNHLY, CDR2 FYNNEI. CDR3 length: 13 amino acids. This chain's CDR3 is CASSGGPGKTQYF. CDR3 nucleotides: TGTGCCAGCAGTGGAGGGCCGGGGAAGACCCAGTACTTC.

Written as DNA, the CDR3 is TGTGCCTGGAGTGTCCGTTTAGCCAAAAACATTCAGTACTTC. Translation: CAWSVRLAKNIQYF. The rearrangement joins TRBV30 to TRBJ2-4; D remains ambiguous. V was pared by 0 bases and J by 0 bases, with 6 bases between. Germline loops: CDR1 GTSNPN, CDR2 SVGIG (reference sequence). This CDR3 has 14 amino acids.

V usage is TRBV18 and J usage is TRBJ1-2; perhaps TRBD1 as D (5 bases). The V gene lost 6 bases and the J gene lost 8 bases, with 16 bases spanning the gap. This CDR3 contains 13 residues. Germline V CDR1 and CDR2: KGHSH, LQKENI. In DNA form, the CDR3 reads TGTGCCAGCTCGGGGCAGGGAACGCGAGGCTACACCTTC. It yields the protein CASSGQGTRGYTF.

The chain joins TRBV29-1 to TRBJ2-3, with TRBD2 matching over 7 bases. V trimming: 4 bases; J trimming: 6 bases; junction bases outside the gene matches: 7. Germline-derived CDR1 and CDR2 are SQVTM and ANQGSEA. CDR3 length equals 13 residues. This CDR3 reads CSVGSGLWDTQYF. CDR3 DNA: TGCAGCGTTGGTTCGGGACTATGGGATACGCAGTATTTT.

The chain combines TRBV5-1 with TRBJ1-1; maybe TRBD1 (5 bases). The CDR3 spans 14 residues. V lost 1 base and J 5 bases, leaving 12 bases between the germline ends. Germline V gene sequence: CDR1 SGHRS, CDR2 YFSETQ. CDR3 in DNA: TGCGCCAGCAGCTTGAAGGGCGGGGGGACTGAAGCTTTCTTT. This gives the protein CASSLKGGGTEAFF.

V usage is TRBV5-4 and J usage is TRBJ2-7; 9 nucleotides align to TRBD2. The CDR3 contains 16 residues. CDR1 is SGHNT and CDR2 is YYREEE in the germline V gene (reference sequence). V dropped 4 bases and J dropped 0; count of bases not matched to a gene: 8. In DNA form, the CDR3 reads TGTGCCAGCAGCCCCGGTGGCGGGGGGGTCTCCTACGAGCAGTACTTC. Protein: CASSPGGGGVSYEQYF.

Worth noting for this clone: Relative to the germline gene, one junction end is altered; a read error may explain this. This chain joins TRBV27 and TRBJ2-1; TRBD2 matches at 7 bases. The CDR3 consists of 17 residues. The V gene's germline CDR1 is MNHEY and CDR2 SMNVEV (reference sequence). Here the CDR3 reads CASSLREREGVYNGQFF. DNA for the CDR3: TGTGCCAGCAGTTTAAGGGAAAGGGAGGGTGTTTACAATGGGCAGTTCTTC.

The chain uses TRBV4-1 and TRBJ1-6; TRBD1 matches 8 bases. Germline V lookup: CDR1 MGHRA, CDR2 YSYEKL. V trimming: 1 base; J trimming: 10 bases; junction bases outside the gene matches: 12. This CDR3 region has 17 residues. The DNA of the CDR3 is TGCGCCAGCAGCCAAGTATCCGGACAGGGATCGAGGTCACCCCTCCACTTT. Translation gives CASSQVSGQGSRSPLHF.

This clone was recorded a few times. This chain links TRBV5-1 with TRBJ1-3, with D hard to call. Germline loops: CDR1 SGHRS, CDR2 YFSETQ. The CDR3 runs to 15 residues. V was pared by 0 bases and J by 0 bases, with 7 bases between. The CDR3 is CASSLGASSGNTIYF. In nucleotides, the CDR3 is TGCGCCAGCAGCTTGGGGGCCAGCTCTGGAAACACCATATATTTT.

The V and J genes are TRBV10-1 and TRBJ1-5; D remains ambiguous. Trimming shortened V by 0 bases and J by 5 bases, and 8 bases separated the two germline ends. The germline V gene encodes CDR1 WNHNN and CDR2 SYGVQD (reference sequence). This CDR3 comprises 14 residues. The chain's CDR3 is CASSESSVYQPQHF. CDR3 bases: TGCGCCAGCAGTGAGTCGTCTGTCTATCAGCCCCAGCATTTT.

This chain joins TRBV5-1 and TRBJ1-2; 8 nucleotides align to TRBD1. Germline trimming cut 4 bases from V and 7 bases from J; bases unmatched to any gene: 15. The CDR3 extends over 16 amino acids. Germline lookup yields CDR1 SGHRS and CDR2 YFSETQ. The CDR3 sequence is CASSENTSGGGRGYTF. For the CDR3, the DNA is TGCGCCAGCAGCGAGAACACGTCAGGGGGCGGTCGTGGCTACACCTTC.

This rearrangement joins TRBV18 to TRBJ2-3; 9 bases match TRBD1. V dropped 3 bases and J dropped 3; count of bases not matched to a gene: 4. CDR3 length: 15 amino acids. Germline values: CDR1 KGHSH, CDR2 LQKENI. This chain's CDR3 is CASSPGTGNTDTQYF. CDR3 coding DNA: TGTGCCAGCTCACCCGGGACAGGGAATACAGATACGCAGTATTTT.

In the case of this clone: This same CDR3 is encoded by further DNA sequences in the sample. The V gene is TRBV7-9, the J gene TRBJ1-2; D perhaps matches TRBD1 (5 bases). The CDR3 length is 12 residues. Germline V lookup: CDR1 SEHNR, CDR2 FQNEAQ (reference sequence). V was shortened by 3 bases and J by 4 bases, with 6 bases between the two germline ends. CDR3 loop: CASSFQGYGYTF. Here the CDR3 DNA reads TGTGCCAGCAGCTTTCAGGGCTATGGCTACACCTTC.

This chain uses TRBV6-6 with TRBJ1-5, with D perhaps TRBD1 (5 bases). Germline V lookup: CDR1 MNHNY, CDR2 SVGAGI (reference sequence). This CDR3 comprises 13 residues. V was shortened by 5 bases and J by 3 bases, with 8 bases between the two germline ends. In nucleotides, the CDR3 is TGTGCCAGCAGTATGGGGCCCAATCAGCCCCAGCATTTT. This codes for CASSMGPNQPQHF.

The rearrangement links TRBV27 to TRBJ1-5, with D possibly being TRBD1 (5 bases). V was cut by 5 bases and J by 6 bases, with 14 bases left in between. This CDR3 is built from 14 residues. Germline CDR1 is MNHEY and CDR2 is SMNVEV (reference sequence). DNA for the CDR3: TGTGCCAGCAGTAGAAGGGGCGACAGTCAGCCCCAGCATTTT. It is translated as CASSRRGDSQPQHF.

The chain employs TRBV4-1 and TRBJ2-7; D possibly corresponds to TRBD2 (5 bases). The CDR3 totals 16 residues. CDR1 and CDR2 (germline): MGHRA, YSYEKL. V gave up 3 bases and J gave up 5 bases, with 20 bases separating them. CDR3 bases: TGCGCCAGCAGCCACAGGCGACCTAGCCGACTGAACGAGCAGTACTTC. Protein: CASSHRRPSRLNEQYF.

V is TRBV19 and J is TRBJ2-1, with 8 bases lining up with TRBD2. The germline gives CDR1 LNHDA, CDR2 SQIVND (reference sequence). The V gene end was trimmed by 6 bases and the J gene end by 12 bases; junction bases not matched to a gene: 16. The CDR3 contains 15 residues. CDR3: CASRGVGLDVGWQFF. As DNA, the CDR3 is TGTGCCAGTAGAGGCGTGGGACTAGATGTGGGTTGGCAGTTCTTC.